The rows below give T cell receptor beta chains drawn from one sample of a study of control samples from healthy donors and cancer patients. Clones were read by immunoSEQ multiplex PCR, and TCRdb kept only the in-frame ones, dropping some. The sample includes approximately 100,000 clones, around nine tenths seen only once; the top ten take roughly 7.7%. Sequencing was done on a sample of blood. Every receptor here comes from a man in his thirties or forties in good health. The CDR3 runs from the conserved cysteine through the conserved F or W. A D gene is named only where the DNA matches it firmly. Some rows have no size entry. The others give once, few or many, or a class for an expanded clone.

clone_size	v_call	j_call	d_call	cdr3_nt	cdr3_aa
-	TRBV19	TRBJ1-2	-	TGTGCCAGTACGAGTATGGAGTTCGTTGGCTACACCTTC	CASTSMEFVGYTF
-	TRBV15	TRBJ2-3	TRBD2	TGTGCCACCAGCGGCGGGACTAGCGGAAACACAGATACGCAGTATTTT	CATSGGTSGNTDTQYF
-	TRBV9	TRBJ2-3	-	TGTGCCAGCAGCGGCGGATTCCGGACAGATACGCAGTATTTT	CASSGGFRTDTQYF
-	TRBV10-1	TRBJ2-3	TRBD1	TGCGCCAGCAGCCACGACAGGGGTCCGCAGTATTTT	CASSHDRGPQYF
-	TRBV10-2	TRBJ2-3	TRBD1	TGCGCCAGCAGTGACCCGGGACAGGGAATATATACGCAGTATTTT	CASSDPGQGIYTQYF
-	TRBV11-2	TRBJ2-7	-	TGTGCCAGCAGCTTAGATAGGGGAGTCAACGAGCAGTACTTC	CASSLDRGVNEQYF
-	TRBV18	TRBJ1-2	-	TGTGCCAGCTCGAGGGGTGACTATGGCTACACCTTC	CASSRGDYGYTF
-	TRBV12-3/TRBV12-4	TRBJ2-5	-	TGTGCCAGCAGGCCTGCGGGCGGAGAGACCCAGTACTTC	CASRPAGGETQYF
-	TRBV7-2	TRBJ1-4	-	TGTGCCAGCAGCTCCGACAGTATTGGCAAAAAACTGTTTTTT	CASSSDSIGKKLFF
-	TRBV2	TRBJ2-5	-	TGTGCCAGCAGCGTCCAAGAGACCCAGTACTTC	CASSVQETQYF
-	TRBV5-6	TRBJ1-1	-	TGTGCCAGCAGCTTGGAGCCGGTACTGAACACTGAAGCTTTCTTT	CASSLEPVLNTEAFF
-	TRBV20-1	TRBJ1-2	-	TGCCACGCCGGGGGCGGTGGCTACACCTTC	CHAGGGGYTF
few	TRBV29-1	TRBJ2-3	-	TGCAGCGACAGAATGGGAGATACGCAGTATTTT	CSDRMGDTQYF